This TCR beta chain appears in the sequencing data of a study of OX40 agonist ivuxolimab in advanced cancers. About the research overall: Patients were treated with ivuxolimab, an agonistic anti-OX40 (CD134) antibody. Broader study findings: In the 0.1-3.0 mg/kg groups, partial responders showed among the lowest expansion.

Sequencing used immunoSEQ multiplex PCR; TCRdb keeps in-frame clones, though not all of them. The sample has approximately 58,000 clones; 70% to 90% are singletons. Note on this clone: Its specificity is not known.

CDR3 length: 13 amino acids. V dropped 3 bases and J dropped 4 bases, with 7 bases sitting between them. Germline CDR1 is MNHEY and CDR2 is SVGAGI. The receptor was derived from an adult with an advanced solid tumor such as melanoma, head and neck, liver or kidney cancer. V usage is TRBV6-5 and J usage is TRBJ1-5; no firm D call. The input for sequencing was CD4+ or CD8+ T cells sorted from blood, taken in a trial of the OX40 agonist ivuxolimab. The CDR3 sequence: CASSYGGNQPQHF. CDR3 nucleotide sequence: TGTGCCAGCAGTTATGGTGGGAATCAGCCCCAGCATTTT.